This TCR beta chain originates from a study of OX40 agonist ivuxolimab in advanced cancers. V gave up 2 bases and J gave up 0 bases; unmatched junction bases: 3. CDR3 length equals 16 residues. Germline V lookup: CDR1 MGHRA, CDR2 YSYEKL. Some clones are missing from TCRdb's copy, which holds only in-frame ones; the method was immunoSEQ multiplex PCR. The profile shows tens of thousands of clones, approximately 85% of them singletons. The clonotype comes from an adult with an advanced solid tumor such as melanoma, head and neck, liver or kidney cancer. The source was CD4+ or CD8+ T cells sorted from blood, collected in a trial of the OX40 agonist ivuxolimab. J is TRBJ2-7 and V is TRBV4-1; 11 nucleotides agree with TRBD2. CDR3 sequence reads: CASSQISGGGSYEQYF. For the CDR3, the DNA is TGCGCCAGCAGCCAAATTAGCGGGGGGGGCTCCTACGAGCAGTACTTC.